The sequence of this T cell receptor (beta chain) was determined in a study of post-analysis software for immune sequencing data. As for the study in general: Secondary progressive, relapsing-remitting and progressive-relapsing multiple sclerosis were among the included disease courses. Study results and limitations: Samples from a shared batch, those prepared together, strongly co-clustered by F measure. Controls' normalized Chao1 diversity significantly exceeded that of multiple sclerosis patients. A few TRBV segments appeared more often in patients than in controls, and TRBV5-6, TRBV5-1 and TRBV20-1 were among these.

The length of the CDR3 is 15 residues. Losses at the gene ends were 2 bases for V and 2 bases for J; bases not matched to a gene: 4. From germline, CDR1 is MNHEY and CDR2 SVGAGI. Notes on this clonotype: Its matching antigen is unknown.

Carried by the TCR beta cDNA libraries were unique molecular identifiers. Once roughly 1 to 11 million T cells were used, hundreds of thousands of cDNA molecules resulted. Via MiXCR, TCRdb re-called the PCR reads, giving one row per CDR3 protein. The data hold around 700,000 distinct CDR3 sequences, with approximately 59% observed a single time. What was sequenced was blood. The sequence derives from a girl aged 2 to 9 with multiple sclerosis. The chain links TRBV6-5 to TRBJ2-7; TRBD2 agrees at 9 bases. The CDR3 DNA sequence: TGTGCCAGCAGTTACGGGGTAGCGGGAGCCTACGAGCAGTACTTC. Translation gives CASSYGVAGAYEQYF.